The rows below give T cell receptor beta chains drawn from one sample of a study of control samples from healthy donors and cancer patients. Clones were read by immunoSEQ multiplex PCR, and TCRdb kept only the in-frame ones, dropping some. Among about 170,000 clones, 75% to 95% were seen once, and the ten largest hold around 2%. Sequenced material: blood. The receptors shown here come from a woman aged 35 to 49 in good health. The CDR3 runs from the conserved cysteine through the conserved F or W. The order of the fields is D gene, clone size, V gene, J gene, CDR3 protein, CDR3 DNA. D genes are given only for firm matches. Size values are once, few and many counts, or a class for expanded clones, and some rows have none.

.	.	TRBV5-1	TRBJ2-1	CASSFRDSSYNEQFF	TGCGCCAGCAGCTTTAGAGATAGCTCCTACAATGAGCAGTTCTTC
.	.	TRBV19	TRBJ1-5	CAMGEAGSNQPQHF	TGTGCCATGGGGGAAGCCGGTAGCAATCAGCCCCAGCATTTT
.	.	TRBV19	TRBJ1-1	CASSRGGVMNTEAFF	TGTGCCAGTAGTAGGGGAGGGGTCATGAACACTGAAGCTTTCTTT
.	.	TRBV18	TRBJ1-3	CASSLDSSGNTIYF	TGTGCCAGCTCCCTGGACAGCTCTGGAAACACCATATATTTT
.	.	TRBV13	TRBJ2-7	CASSLQLGSSYEQYF	TGTGCCAGCAGCTTACAACTCGGGAGCTCCTACGAGCAGTACTTC
.	.	TRBV19	TRBJ1-1	CASSPPRRSTEAFF	TGTGCCAGTAGTCCTCCGAGGAGAAGCACTGAAGCTTTCTTT
TRBD1	.	TRBV5-1	TRBJ1-1	CASSGGQAGTEAFF	TGCGCCAGCAGCGGGGGACAGGCAGGAACTGAAGCTTTCTTT
.	few	TRBV12-3/TRBV12-4	TRBJ2-3	CASSFSADTQYF	TGTGCCAGCAGTTTTTCGGCGGATACGCAGTATTTT
.	.	TRBV5-6	TRBJ1-5	CASSPYTGRDNQPQHF	TGTGCCAGCAGCCCATACACGGGACGAGACAATCAGCCCCAGCATTTT
.	.	TRBV12-3/TRBV12-4	TRBJ2-7	CASSLGPRREQYF	TGTGCCAGCAGTTTGGGGCCCCGTCGCGAGCAGTACTTC
.	.	TRBV5-5	TRBJ1-5	CASNQGSYSNQPQHF	TGTGCCAGCAATCAGGGGAGTTATAGCAATCAGCCCCAGCATTTT
TRBD1	.	TRBV4-2	TRBJ1-5	CASSQEKTGGLSNQPQHF	TGTGCCAGCAGCCAAGAGAAGACAGGGGGGCTTAGCAATCAGCCCCAGCATTTT
.	once	TRBV10-1	TRBJ1-5	CASSRDTNQPQHF	TGCGCCAGCAGCCGGGACACGAATCAGCCCCAGCATTTT
TRBD2	.	TRBV7-8	TRBJ2-3	CASSLGGTRAGTQYF	TGTGCCAGCAGCTTAGGCGGGACTAGAGCGGGTACGCAGTATTTT